The source of this T cell receptor (beta chain) is a study of blood T cell repertoires in COVID-19. Original methodology: The authors estimated nucleated cell counts from reference gene primer amplification. Libraries were prepared by immunoSEQ multiplex PCR; TCRdb keeps only in-frame clonotypes and omits some of them. V and J calls and clone size follow that table, whereas D and trimming were derived from the DNA. The sample gives just over 75,000 clones, around 84% of which show up once; 3.5% is in the top ten. The CDR3 loop spans 14 amino acids. CDR1 and CDR2 (germline): LNHDA, SQIVND (reference sequence). J gave up 7 bases and V 5 bases, and 5 bases lay outside the gene matches.

The sequence was obtained from a man aged 50-59 years with acute or convalescent COVID-19. The chain joins TRBV19 to TRBJ1-5; 10 bases align to TRBD1. Sample: peripheral blood. Here the CDR3 reads CASSWTGGSQPQHF. The DNA for the CDR3 is TGTGCCAGTAGTTGGACAGGGGGTAGCCAGCCCCAGCATTTT.